The 29 T cell receptor beta chains given below trace back to one sample, sequenced in a study of human T cells and chemical hapten exposure. One entry per CDR3 protein, called by TCRdb with MiXCR from the RACE reads. The repertoire holds some 45,000 distinct CDR3 sequences, with less than 4.5% as singletons. Indicated time point: healthy volunteer bleed at 2 weeks. Unfractionated whole blood was the source from which total RNA was extracted. The sequenced sample was whole blood. Source of these receptors: a human donor in good health. Some clones in this sample may be carry-over from other donors' samples.

This clonotype was seen many times. The chain recombines TRBV2 with TRBJ2-4; D is possibly TRBD1 or TRBD2 (5 bases each). V was clipped by 3 bases and J by 0 bases, with 9 bases between them. Germline V gene data show CDR1 as SNHLY and CDR2 as FYNNEI. The CDR3 loop spans 15 amino acids. CDR3: CASSDGTVAKNIQYF. The CDR3 nucleotides read TGTGCCAGCAGTGATGGGACGGTAGCCAAAAACATTCAGTACTTC. The variable domain in full, with the rest retrieved from reference TRBV2 and TRBJ2-4, is EPEVTQTPSHQVTQMGQEVILRCVPISNHLYFYWYRQILGQKVEFLVSFYNNEISEKSEIFDDQFSVERPDGSNFTLKIRSTKLEDSAMYFCASSDGTVAKNIQYFGAGTRLSVL.

This clonotype was picked up many times. The chain employs TRBV23-1 and TRBJ2-7; 8 bases fit TRBD1. TRBV23-1 is treated as an ORF (open reading frame) with a function not yet certain. The CDR3 loop spans 13 amino acids. V shed 6 bases and J 2 bases; nucleotides not matched to a gene: 3. DNA for the CDR3: TGCGCCAGCAGGGGACAGGTCCCCTACGAGCAGTACTTC. Its protein is CASRGQVPYEQYF.

V and J are TRBV6-1 and TRBJ1-5, with D unclear. The V end lost 4 bases, the J end lost 9 bases, and 13 bases lay between the germline ends. Germline CDR1 reads MNHNS; CDR2 reads SASEGT. The CDR3 contains 13 residues. CDR3 DNA: TGTGCCAGCAGTGGAGGGCATGGTAGGCCCCAGCATTTT. Its translation is CASSGGHGRPQHF.

Many counts were recorded for this clonotype. The chain combines TRBV6-5 with TRBJ1-3; D call uncertain. The CDR3 extends over 16 amino acids. With 6 bases removed from V and 0 bases from J, the gap between germline ends came to 15 bases. The V gene's germline CDR1 is MNHEY and CDR2 SVGAGI. CDR3 coding DNA: TGTGCCAGCAGCCGAATTAGACGACTCTCTGGAAACACCATATATTTT. Translating it yields CASSRIRRLSGNTIYF.

This clonotype was seen ten or more times. The chain uses TRBV13 and TRBJ2-1; the D gene could be TRBD1 or TRBD2 (6 bases each). The CDR3 has 16 residues. CDR1 is PRHDT and CDR2 is FYEKMQ in the germline V gene (reference sequence). The V gene lost 5 bases and the J gene lost 4 bases, with 18 bases spanning the gap. CDR3 DNA: TGTGCCAGCAGCCCGCGGGACACACCTTCTTACAATGAGCAGTTCTTC. Translation gives CASSPRDTPSYNEQFF.

This clonotype has at least ten counts. The rearrangement joins TRBV9 to TRBJ2-7; D gene unclear. Trimming took off 2 bases at V and 0 bases at J, with 12 bases between the two ends. Germline assignment: CDR1 SGDLS and CDR2 YYNGEE. The CDR3 has 15 residues. The CDR3 region is CASSVSGDLSYEQYF. CDR3 DNA sequence: TGTGCCAGCAGCGTCTCGGGCGACCTCTCCTACGAGCAGTACTTC. Together with reference TRBV9 and TRBJ2-7, the CDR3 gives the full variable domain: DSGVTQTPKHLITATGQRVTLRCSPRSGDLSVYWYQQSLDQGLQFLIQYYNGEERAKGNILERFSAQQFPDLHSELNLSSLELGDSALYFCASSVSGDLSYEQYFGPGTRLTVT.

This clonotype was counted between two and nine times. This sequence joins TRBV11-1 and TRBJ2-7, with TRBD2 as a possible D gene (6 bases). This CDR3 is built from 14 residues. V lost 5 bases and J 1 base, leaving 12 bases between the germline ends. The V gene's germline CDR1 is SGHAT and CDR2 FQDESV (reference sequence). The CDR3 region has the DNA TGTGCCAGCAGCGTCAAGCGGGCTTCCTACGAGCAGTACTTC. It yields the protein CASSVKRASYEQYF. Full variable domain (missing parts from reference TRBV11-1 and TRBJ2-7): EAEVAQSPRYKITEKSQAVAFWCDPISGHATLYWYRQILGQGPELLVQFQDESVVDDSQLPKDRFSAERLKGVDSTLKIQPAELGDSAMYLCASSVKRASYEQYFGPGTRLTVT.

This clonotype was counted many times. The chain employs TRBV20-1 and TRBJ2-1; tentatively, D is TRBD2 (6 bases). The CDR3 has 14 residues. The germline V gene encodes CDR1 DFQATT and CDR2 SNEGSKA (reference sequence). With 4 bases removed from V and 5 bases from J, the gap between germline ends came to 15 bases. As DNA, the CDR3 is TGCAGTGCTACACCGGCTAGCGTAGACAATGAGCAGTTCTTC. Its translation: CSATPASVDNEQFF.

This clonotype has just a few counts. The rearrangement links TRBV27 to TRBJ2-2; 7 nucleotides agree with TRBD1. V dropped 5 bases and J dropped 3; count of bases not matched to a gene: 12. Germline V gene sequence: CDR1 MNHEY, CDR2 SMNVEV (reference sequence). The CDR3 has 17 residues. The CDR3 region has the DNA TGTGCCAGCAGTCCCTTATTGACAGGGATAGACACCGGGGAGCTGTTTTTT. Its protein product is CASSPLLTGIDTGELFF.

The chain carries TRBV5-1 and TRBJ1-5; D uncertain. The germline gives CDR1 SGHRS, CDR2 YFSETQ. The germline V and J ends were trimmed by 0 bases and 6 bases, with 7 bases remaining between them. This CDR3 comprises 13 residues. The CDR3 spells CASSLVWSQPQHF. CDR3 in DNA: TGCGCCAGCAGCTTGGTTTGGAGTCAGCCCCAGCATTTT.

The table lists this clonotype with many counts. The chain couples TRBV7-3 to TRBJ1-1; TRBD1 matches 8 bases. Germline-derived CDR1 and CDR2 are SGHTA and FQGTGA. The V gene end was trimmed by 2 bases and the J gene end by 5 bases; junction bases not matched to a gene: 7. CDR3 length equals 15 residues. The CDR3 reads CASSLWGRGRTEAFF. For the CDR3, the DNA is TGTGCCAGCAGCTTATGGGGCAGGGGGCGGACTGAAGCTTTCTTT.

Many counts were recorded for this clonotype. The chain couples TRBV21-1 to TRBJ1-2; the table assigns TRBD1, which was not confirmed against the DNA. TRBV21-1 is an annotated pseudogene. This CDR3 has 14 residues. This chain's CDR3 is CASSEEGELRDYTF. The CDR3 region has the DNA TGTGCCAGCAGCGAGGAGGGGGAATTGCGTGACTACACCTTC.

This clonotype came up a few times. The chain uses TRBV29-1 and TRBJ2-3; 7 nucleotides match TRBD2. Germline CDR1 and CDR2: SQVTM and ANQGSEA. The CDR3 has 12 residues. The CDR3 sequence: CGGERDTDTQYF. CDR3 sequence (DNA): TGCGGGGGGGAGAGGGACACAGATACGCAGTATTTT.

At least ten counts were recorded for this clonotype. The chain links TRBV9 to TRBJ2-2; 8 nucleotides align to TRBD1. The CDR3 sequence is 18 residues long. Trimming took 3 bases from V and 7 from J; bases not matched to a gene: 17. Germline V gene sequence: CDR1 SGDLS, CDR2 YYNGEE. CDR3 region: CASSDSRVQGALGGELFF. Here the CDR3 DNA reads TGTGCCAGCAGCGACTCGAGGGTGCAGGGGGCGCTGGGCGGGGAGCTGTTTTTT.

This clonotype was picked up a small number of times. V usage is TRBV2 and J usage is TRBJ1-4, with no clear D. CDR3 size: 16 residues. Trimming pared 4 bases from V and 0 bases from J, leaving 12 bases between. CDR1 and CDR2 (germline): SNHLY, FYNNEI. As DNA, the CDR3 is TGTGCCAGCAGTGTTACCAGAAGTACAACTAATGAAAAACTGTTTTTT. This sequence encodes CASSVTRSTTNEKLFF.

Comments on this clonotype: This may come from a read error, since a much larger clone is one base off. In DNA form, the CDR3 reads TGTGCCACCAGCAGAGATCTTTTGCCCCAGCATTTT. This sequence encodes CATSRDLLPQHF. The chain combines TRBV15 with TRBJ1-5; D not certain. The CDR3 length is 12 residues. Trimming shortened V by 0 bases and J by 9 bases, and 6 bases separated the two germline ends. From germline, CDR1 is LNHNV and CDR2 YYDKDF (reference sequence). The whole variable domain, remainder taken from reference TRBV15 and TRBJ1-5, is DAMVIQNPRYQVTQFGKPVTLSCSQTLNHNVMYWYQQKSSQAPKLLFHYYDKDFNNEADTPDNFQSRRPNTSFCFLDIRSPGLGDTAMYLCATSRDLLPQHFGDGTRLSIL.

This clonotype was detected many times. V is TRBV6-6 and J is TRBJ2-2; TRBD1 aligns across 9 bases. CDR1 is MNHNY and CDR2 is SVGAGI in the germline V gene (reference sequence). V trimming: 4 bases; J trimming: 7 bases; junction bases outside the gene matches: 7. The CDR3 sequence is 15 residues long. Here the CDR3 DNA reads TGTGCCAGCAGTTTCACAGGGGGCGCAGGCGGGGAGCTGTTTTTT. This translates into CASSFTGGAGGELFF.

This clonotype was seen ten or more times. This chain uses TRBV3-1 with TRBJ2-2; no definite D call. The CDR3 contains 13 residues. Trimming pared 6 bases from V and 3 bases from J, leaving 8 bases between. Germline lookup yields CDR1 LGHDT and CDR2 YNNKEL (reference sequence). The chain's CDR3 is CASSPGYTGELFF. The CDR3 DNA reads as TGTGCCAGCAGTCCAGGATACACCGGGGAGCTGTTTTTT.

This clonotype was found a few times. This chain uses TRBV27 with TRBJ2-7; TRBD2 might be the D (6 bases). Trimming cost V 4 bases and J 11 bases, with 36 bases left between them. Germline CDR1 is MNHEY and CDR2 is SMNVEV (reference sequence). The CDR3 runs 19 residues. CDR3 sequence: CASSSPPPTERPRFREEYF. The DNA of the CDR3 is TGTGCCAGCAGTTCCCCGCCCCCCACTGAGCGGCCACGCTTCAGGGAGGAGTACTTC.

This clonotype was counted ten times or more. For the CDR3, the DNA is TGTGCCAGCAGTTTTTCCCCTTGGACCTTTCCGAACACTGAAGCTTTCTTT. This sequence encodes CASSFSPWTFPNTEAFF. The chain uses TRBV28 and TRBJ1-1; no clear D gene. The CDR3 extends over 17 amino acids. Trimming stripped 3 bases from V and 1 base from J, with 18 bases between. Germline CDR1 is MDHEN and CDR2 is SYDVKM.

The chain has TRBV14 and TRBJ1-1; TRBD1 is a possible D gene (6 bases). Trimming stripped 0 bases from V and 6 bases from J, with 14 bases between. Germline CDR1 is SGHDN and CDR2 is FVKESK. The CDR3 consists of 15 residues. As DNA, the CDR3 is TGTGCCAGCAGCCAAGAATGGAGGGGGACCGCTGAAGCTTTCTTT. Translated: CASSQEWRGTAEAFF.

This clonotype was recorded a few times. The rearrangement links TRBV21-1 to TRBJ1-1. TRBV21-1 is a known pseudogene. The CDR3 has 13 amino acids. The CDR3 reads CASSTQLNTEAFF. The CDR3 DNA sequence: TGTGCCAGCAGCACCCAGTTGAACACTGAAGCTTTCTTT.

This clonotype has at least ten counts. V gene TRBV12-3 or TRBV12-4 combines with J gene TRBJ2-7, with D perhaps matching TRBD1 (6 bases). V dropped 3 bases and J dropped 0 bases, with 15 bases sitting between them. The CDR3 length is 16 residues. CDR3 sequence reads: CASSFWAGAFSYEQYF. In DNA, the CDR3 is TGTGCCAGCAGTTTCTGGGCAGGGGCCTTCTCCTACGAGCAGTACTTC.

This clonotype was seen repeatedly, ten times or more. The rearrangement joins TRBV10-3 to TRBJ2-5; D possibly corresponds to TRBD2 (5 bases). The ends were cut back, 6 bases at V and 2 bases at J, with 13 bases in the middle. The germline V gene encodes CDR1 ENHRY and CDR2 SYGVKD. The CDR3 is 14 residues long. In DNA, the CDR3 is TGTGCCATCAGGGGAGCGGAGGCTCAAGAGACCCAGTACTTC. Protein product: CAIRGAEAQETQYF.

Many counts were recorded for this clonotype. The chain employs TRBV28 and TRBJ1-5; possibly TRBD1 for D (6 bases). Germline V gene sequence: CDR1 MDHEN, CDR2 SYDVKM. The CDR3 is made up of 17 amino acids. V was trimmed by 6 bases and J by 3 bases, leaving 21 bases between them. The chain's CDR3 is CASRTQGGSAYNQPQHF. The CDR3 bases are TGTGCCAGCAGGACACAAGGGGGTAGTGCCTACAATCAGCCCCAGCATTTT.

This clonotype was observed at least ten times. The chain carries TRBV6-6 and TRBJ2-1; D is ambiguous. V was pared by 8 bases and J by 1 base, with 9 bases between. The CDR3 totals 13 residues. CDR1 is MNHNY and CDR2 is SVGAGI in the germline V gene (reference sequence). CDR3 bases: TGTGCCAGCGAGCTAGTTTCCTACAATGAGCAGTTCTTC. It specifies CASELVSYNEQFF.

This clonotype was detected only a few times. The chain joins TRBV18 to TRBJ1-1; TRBD1 matches at 8 bases. The junction had 10 bases not matched to a gene; V was cut back by 3 bases and J by 4 bases. In germline, CDR1 is KGHSH, CDR2 LQKENI. The CDR3 covers 16 residues. CDR3 nucleotide sequence: TGTGCCAGCTCACCTGGACAGGGAATCGGGAGCACTGAAGCTTTCTTT. Amino acid sequence: CASSPGQGIGSTEAFF.

V usage is TRBV28 and J usage is TRBJ2-7; D could derive from TRBD1 or TRBD2 (6 bases each). Trimming stripped 2 bases from V and 3 bases from J, with 11 bases between. Germline V CDR1 and CDR2: MDHEN, SYDVKM. CDR3 size: 14 residues. The CDR3 sequence is CASSLGGTHYEQYF. The CDR3, as DNA: TGTGCCAGCAGTTTAGGGGGGACACACTACGAGCAGTACTTC.

This clonotype occurred many times. V gene TRBV15 combines with J gene TRBJ2-1; a weak D match, TRBD1 (6 bases). CDR3 size: 14 residues. V was clipped by 6 bases and J by 6 bases, with 15 bases between them. The germline CDR1 and CDR2 sequences are LNHNV and YYDKDF (reference sequence). The CDR3 region has the DNA TGTGCCACCAGGGAAGTTACAGGGATCAATGAGCAGTTCTTC. Translated: CATREVTGINEQFF.